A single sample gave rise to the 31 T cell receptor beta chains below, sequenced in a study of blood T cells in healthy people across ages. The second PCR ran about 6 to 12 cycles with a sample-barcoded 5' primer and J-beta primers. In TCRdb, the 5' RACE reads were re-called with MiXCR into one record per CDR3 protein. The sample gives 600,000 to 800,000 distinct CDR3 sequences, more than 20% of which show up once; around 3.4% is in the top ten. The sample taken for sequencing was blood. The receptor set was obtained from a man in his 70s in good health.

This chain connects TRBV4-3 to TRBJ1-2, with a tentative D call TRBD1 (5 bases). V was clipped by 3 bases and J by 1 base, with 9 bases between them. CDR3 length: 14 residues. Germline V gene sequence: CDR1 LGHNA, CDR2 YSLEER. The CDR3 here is CASSHGQFNYGYTF. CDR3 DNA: TGCGCCAGCAGCCACGGACAATTTAACTATGGCTACACCTTC.

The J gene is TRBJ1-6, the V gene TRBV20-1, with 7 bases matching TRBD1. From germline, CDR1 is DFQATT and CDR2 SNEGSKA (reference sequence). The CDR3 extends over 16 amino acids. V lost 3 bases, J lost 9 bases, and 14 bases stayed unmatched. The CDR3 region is CSASSPGQRIGSPLHF. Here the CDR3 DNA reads TGCAGTGCTAGTTCTCCGGGACAGAGGATAGGTTCACCCCTCCACTTT.

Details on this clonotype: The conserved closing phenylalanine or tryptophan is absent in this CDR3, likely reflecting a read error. CDR3 in amino acids: CSVVIGVRANTGELFS. As DNA, the CDR3 is TGCAGCGTAGTCATAGGGGTGAGGGCGAACACCGGGGAGCTGTTTTCT. The chain recombines TRBV29-1 with TRBJ2-2; TRBD1 or TRBD2 may be the D gene (5 bases each). The germline V gene encodes CDR1 SQVTM and CDR2 ANQGSEA. The CDR3 is made up of 16 amino acids. V was shortened by 6 bases and J by 0 bases, with 17 bases between the two germline ends.

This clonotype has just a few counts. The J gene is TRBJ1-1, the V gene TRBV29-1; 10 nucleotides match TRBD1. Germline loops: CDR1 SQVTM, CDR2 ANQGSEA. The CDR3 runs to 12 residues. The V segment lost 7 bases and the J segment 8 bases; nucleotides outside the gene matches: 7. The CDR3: CSAWTGGTEAFF. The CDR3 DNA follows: TGCAGCGCATGGACAGGGGGGACCGAAGCTTTCTTT.

The CDR3 sequence is CSARDGGNGETQYF. The CDR3 DNA reads as TGCAGTGCTAGAGATGGAGGGAACGGAGAGACCCAGTACTTC. The chain recombines TRBV20-1 with TRBJ2-5; a possible D gene is TRBD2 (6 bases). This CDR3 contains 14 residues. The germline V gene has CDR1 DFQATT and CDR2 SNEGSKA (reference sequence). V was cut by 0 bases and J by 4 bases, with 12 bases left in between.

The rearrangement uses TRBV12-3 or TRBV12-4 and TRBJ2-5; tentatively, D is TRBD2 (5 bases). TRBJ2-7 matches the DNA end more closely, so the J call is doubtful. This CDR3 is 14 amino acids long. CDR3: CASTRGFSLYEQYF. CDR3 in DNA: TGTGCCAGCACACGCGGGTTCAGTCTCTACGAGCAGTACTTC.

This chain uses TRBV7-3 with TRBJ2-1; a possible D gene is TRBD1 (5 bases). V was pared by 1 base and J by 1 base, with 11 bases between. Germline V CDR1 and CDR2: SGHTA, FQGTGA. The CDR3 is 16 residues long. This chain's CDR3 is CASSLSGGQSYNEQFF. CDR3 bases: TGTGCCAGCAGCTTAAGTGGCGGACAATCCTACAATGAGCAGTTCTTC.

DNA for the CDR3: TGTGCCAGCAGCGTACAGGGGGCGTTTGACACTGAAGCTTTCTTT. Translated, it gives CASSVQGAFDTEAFF. The V and J genes are TRBV9 and TRBJ1-1, with 8 bases matching TRBD1. The V gene's germline CDR1 is SGDLS and CDR2 YYNGEE. After removal of 1 base from V and 3 bases from J, the junction contained 5 bases not matched to a gene. The CDR3 extends over 15 amino acids.

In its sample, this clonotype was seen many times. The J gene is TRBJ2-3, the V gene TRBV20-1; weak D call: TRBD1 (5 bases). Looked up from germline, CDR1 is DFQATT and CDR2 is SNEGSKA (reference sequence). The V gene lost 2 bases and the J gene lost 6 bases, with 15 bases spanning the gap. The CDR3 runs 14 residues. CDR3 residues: CSARKVSRVDTQYF. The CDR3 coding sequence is TGCAGTGCTAGAAAAGTAAGCAGGGTCGATACGCAGTATTTT.

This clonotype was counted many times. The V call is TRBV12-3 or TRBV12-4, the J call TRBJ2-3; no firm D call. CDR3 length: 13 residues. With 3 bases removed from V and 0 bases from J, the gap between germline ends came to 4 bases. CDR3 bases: TGTGCCAGCAGTTTTGGGAGCACAGATACGCAGTATTTT. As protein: CASSFGSTDTQYF.

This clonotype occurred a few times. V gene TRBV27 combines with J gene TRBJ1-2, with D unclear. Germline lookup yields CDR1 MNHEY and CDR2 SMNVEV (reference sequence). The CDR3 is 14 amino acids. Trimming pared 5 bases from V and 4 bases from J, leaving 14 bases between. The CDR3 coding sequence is TGTGCCAGCAGTACGGACTGGCGGTCCTATGGCTACACCTTC. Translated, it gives CASSTDWRSYGYTF.

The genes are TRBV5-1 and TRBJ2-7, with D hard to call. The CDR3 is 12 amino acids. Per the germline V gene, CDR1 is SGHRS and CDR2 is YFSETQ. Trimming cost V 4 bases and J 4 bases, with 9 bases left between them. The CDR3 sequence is CASSGIGYEQYF. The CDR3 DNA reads TGCGCCAGCAGCGGCATAGGGTACGAGCAGTACTTC.

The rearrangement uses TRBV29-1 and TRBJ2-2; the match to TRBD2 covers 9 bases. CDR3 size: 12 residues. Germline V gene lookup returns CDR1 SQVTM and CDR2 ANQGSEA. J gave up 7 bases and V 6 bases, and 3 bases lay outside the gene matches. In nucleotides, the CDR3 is TGCAGCGTCGTAGCGGGAGTCGGGGAGCTGTTTTTT. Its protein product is CSVVAGVGELFF.

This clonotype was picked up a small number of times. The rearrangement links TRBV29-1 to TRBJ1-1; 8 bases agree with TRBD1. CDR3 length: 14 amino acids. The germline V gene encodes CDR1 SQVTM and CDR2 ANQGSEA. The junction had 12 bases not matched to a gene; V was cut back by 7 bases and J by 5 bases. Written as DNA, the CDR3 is TGCAGCGCATCAAAAACAGGGGGTGGTACTGAAGCTTTCTTT. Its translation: CSASKTGGGTEAFF.

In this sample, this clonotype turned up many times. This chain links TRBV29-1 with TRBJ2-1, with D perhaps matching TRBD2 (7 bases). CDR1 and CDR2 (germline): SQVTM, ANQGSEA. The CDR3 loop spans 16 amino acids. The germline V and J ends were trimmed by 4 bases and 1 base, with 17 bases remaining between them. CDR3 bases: TGCAGCGTTGCTTCCGGGGGGCGCGGGTCCTACAATGAGCAGTTCTTC. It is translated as CSVASGGRGSYNEQFF.

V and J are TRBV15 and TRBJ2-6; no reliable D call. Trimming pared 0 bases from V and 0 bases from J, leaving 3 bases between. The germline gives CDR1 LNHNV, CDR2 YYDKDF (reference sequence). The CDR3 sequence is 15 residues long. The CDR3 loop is CATSRDLSGANVLTF. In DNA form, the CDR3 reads TGTGCCACCAGCAGAGACCTCTCTGGGGCCAACGTCCTGACTTTC.

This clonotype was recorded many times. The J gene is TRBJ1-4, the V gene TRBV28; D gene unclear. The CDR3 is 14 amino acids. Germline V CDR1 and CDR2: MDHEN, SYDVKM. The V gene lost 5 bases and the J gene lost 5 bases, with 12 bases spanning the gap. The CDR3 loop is CASSPYSENEKLFF. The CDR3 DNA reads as TGTGCCAGCAGTCCCTACTCCGAAAATGAAAAACTGTTTTTT.

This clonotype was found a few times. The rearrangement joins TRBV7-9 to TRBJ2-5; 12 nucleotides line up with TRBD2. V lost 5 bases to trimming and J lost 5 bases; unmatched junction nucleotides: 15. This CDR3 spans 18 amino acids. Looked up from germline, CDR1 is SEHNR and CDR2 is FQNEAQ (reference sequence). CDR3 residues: CASSIWTSGIGGQETQYF. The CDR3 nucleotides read TGTGCCAGCAGCATCTGGACTAGCGGGATCGGGGGGCAGGAGACCCAGTACTTC. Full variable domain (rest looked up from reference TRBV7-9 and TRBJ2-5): DTGVSQNPRHKITKRGQNVTFRCDPISEHNRLYWYRQTLGQGPEFLTYFQNEAQLEKSRLLSDRFSAERPKGSFSTLEIQRTEQGDSAMYLCASSIWTSGIGGQETQYFGPGTRLLVL.

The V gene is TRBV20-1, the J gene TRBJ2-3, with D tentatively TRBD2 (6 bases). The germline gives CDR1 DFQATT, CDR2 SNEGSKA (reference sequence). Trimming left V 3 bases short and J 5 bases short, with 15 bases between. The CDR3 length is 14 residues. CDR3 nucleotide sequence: TGCAGTGCTAGTTGGGCGGGAACGGAAGATACGCAGTATTTT. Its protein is CSASWAGTEDTQYF.

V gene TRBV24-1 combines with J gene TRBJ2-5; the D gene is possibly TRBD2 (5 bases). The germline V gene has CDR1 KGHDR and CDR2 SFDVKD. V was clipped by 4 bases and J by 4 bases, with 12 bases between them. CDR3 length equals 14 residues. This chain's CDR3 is CATSERGGGETQYF. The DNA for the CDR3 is TGTGCCACCAGTGAGAGAGGAGGAGGAGAGACCCAGTACTTC.

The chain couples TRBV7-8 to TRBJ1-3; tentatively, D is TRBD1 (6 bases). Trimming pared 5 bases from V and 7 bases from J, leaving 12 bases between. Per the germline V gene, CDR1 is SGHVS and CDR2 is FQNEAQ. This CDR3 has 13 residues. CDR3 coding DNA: TGTGCCAGCAGCCAGGGGACTGTGAACACCATATATTTT. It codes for CASSQGTVNTIYF.

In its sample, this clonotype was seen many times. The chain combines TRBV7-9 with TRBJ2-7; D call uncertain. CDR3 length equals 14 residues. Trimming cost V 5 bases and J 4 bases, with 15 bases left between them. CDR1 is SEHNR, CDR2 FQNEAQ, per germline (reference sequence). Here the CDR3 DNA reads TGTGCCAGCAGCCCCGCAGTCGGATTTTACGAGCAGTACTTC. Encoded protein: CASSPAVGFYEQYF.

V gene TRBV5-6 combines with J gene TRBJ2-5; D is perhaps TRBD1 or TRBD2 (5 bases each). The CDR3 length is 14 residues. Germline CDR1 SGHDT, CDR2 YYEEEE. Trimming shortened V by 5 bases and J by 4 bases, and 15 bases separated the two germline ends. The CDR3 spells CASSESGTRETQYF. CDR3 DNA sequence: TGTGCCAGCAGTGAGTCCGGGACCCGAGAGACCCAGTACTTC.

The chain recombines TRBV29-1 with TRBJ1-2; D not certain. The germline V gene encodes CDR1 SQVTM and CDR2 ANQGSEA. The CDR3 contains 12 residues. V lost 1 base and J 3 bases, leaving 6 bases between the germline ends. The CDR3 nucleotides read TGCAGCGTTGAAGGACTTGACTATGGCTACACCTTC. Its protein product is CSVEGLDYGYTF. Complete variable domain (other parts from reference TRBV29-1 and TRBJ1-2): SAVISQKPSRDICQRGTSLTIQCQVDSQVTMMFWYRQQPGQSLTLIATANQGSEATYESGFVIDKFPISRPNLTFSTLTVSNMSPEDSSIYLCSVEGLDYGYTFGSGTRLTVV.

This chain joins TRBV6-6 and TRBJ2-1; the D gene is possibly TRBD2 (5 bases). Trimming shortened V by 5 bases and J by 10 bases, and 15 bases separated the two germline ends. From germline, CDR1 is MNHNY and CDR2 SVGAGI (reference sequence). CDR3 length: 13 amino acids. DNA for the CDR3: TGTGCCAGCAGTGCCCAAGAGGGTTACGAGCAGTTCTTC. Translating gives CASSAQEGYEQFF.

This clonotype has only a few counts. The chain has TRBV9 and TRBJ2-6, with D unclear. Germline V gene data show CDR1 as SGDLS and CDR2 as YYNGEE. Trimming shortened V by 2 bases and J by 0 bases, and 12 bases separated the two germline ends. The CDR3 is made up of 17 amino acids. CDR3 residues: CASSVQARSSGANVLTF. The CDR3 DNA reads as TGTGCCAGCAGCGTTCAGGCGCGCAGCTCTGGGGCCAACGTCCTGACTTTC.

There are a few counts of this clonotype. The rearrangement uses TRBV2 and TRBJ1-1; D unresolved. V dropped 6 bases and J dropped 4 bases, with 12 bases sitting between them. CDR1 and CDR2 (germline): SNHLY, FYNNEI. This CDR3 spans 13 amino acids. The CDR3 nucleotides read TGTGCCAGCAGGCACAACGACGGCACTGAAGCTTTCTTT. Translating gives CASRHNDGTEAFF. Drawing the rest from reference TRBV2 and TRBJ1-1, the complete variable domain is EPEVTQTPSHQVTQMGQEVILRCVPISNHLYFYWYRQILGQKVEFLVSFYNNEISEKSEIFDDQFSVERPDGSNFTLKIRSTKLEDSAMYFCASRHNDGTEAFFGQGTRLTVV.

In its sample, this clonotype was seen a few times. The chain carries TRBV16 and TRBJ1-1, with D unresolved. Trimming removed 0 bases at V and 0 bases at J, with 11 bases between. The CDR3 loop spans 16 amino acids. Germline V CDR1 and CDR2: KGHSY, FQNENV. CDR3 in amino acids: CASSQSRGGLNTEAFF. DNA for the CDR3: TGTGCCAGCAGCCAATCGCGGGGAGGCTTGAACACTGAAGCTTTCTTT.

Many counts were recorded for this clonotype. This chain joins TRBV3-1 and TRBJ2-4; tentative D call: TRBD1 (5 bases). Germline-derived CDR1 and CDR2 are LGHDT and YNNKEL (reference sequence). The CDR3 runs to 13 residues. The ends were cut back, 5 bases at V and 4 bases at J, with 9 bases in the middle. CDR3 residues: CASSGHAKNIQYF. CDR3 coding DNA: TGTGCCAGCAGCGGACACGCAAAAAACATTCAGTACTTC.

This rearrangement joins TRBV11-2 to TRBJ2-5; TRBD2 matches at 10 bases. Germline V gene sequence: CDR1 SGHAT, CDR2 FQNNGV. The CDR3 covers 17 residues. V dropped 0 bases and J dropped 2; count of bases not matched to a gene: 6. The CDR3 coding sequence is TGTGCCAGCAGCTTAGATGGGCTAGCGGGAGATCAAGAGACCCAGTACTTC. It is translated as CASSLDGLAGDQETQYF.

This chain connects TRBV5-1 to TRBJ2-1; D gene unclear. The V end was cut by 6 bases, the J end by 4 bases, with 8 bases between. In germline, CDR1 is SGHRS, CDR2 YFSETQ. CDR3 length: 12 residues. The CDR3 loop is CASITKYNEQFF. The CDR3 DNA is TGCGCCAGCATTACTAAGTACAATGAGCAGTTCTTC. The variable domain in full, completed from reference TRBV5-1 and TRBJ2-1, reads KAGVTQTPRYLIKTRGQQVTLSCSPISGHRSVSWYQQTPGQGLQFLFEYFSETQRNKGNFPGRFSGRQFSNSRSEMNVSTLELGDSALYLCASITKYNEQFFGPGTRLTVL.